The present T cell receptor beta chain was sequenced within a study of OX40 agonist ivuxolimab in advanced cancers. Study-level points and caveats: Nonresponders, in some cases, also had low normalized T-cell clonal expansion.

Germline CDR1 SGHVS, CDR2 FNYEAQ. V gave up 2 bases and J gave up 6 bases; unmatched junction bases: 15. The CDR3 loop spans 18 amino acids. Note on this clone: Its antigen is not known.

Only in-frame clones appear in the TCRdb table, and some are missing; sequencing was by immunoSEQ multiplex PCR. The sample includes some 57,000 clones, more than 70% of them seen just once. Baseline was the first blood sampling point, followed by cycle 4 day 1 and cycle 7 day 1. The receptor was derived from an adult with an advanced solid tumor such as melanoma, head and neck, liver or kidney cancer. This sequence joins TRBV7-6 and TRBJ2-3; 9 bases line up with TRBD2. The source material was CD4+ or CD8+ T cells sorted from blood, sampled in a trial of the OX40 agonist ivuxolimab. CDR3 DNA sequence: TGTGCCAGCAGCTTATCTCTTACTAGCGGGTCCAGCAGGGATACGCAGTATTTT. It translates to CASSLSLTSGSSRDTQYF.